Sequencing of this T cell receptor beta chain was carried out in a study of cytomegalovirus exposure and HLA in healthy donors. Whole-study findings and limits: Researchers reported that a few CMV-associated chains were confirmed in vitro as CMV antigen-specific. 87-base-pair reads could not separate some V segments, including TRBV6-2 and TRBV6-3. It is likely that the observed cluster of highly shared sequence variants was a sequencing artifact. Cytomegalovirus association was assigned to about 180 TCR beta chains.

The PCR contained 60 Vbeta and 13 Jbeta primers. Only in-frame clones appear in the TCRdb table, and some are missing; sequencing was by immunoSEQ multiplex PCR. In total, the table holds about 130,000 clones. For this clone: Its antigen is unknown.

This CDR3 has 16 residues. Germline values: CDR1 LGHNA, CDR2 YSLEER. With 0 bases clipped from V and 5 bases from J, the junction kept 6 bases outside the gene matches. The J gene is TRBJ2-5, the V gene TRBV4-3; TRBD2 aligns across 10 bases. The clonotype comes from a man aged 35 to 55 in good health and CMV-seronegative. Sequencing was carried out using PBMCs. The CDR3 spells CASSQDPSGREETQYF. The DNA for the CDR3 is TGCGCCAGCAGCCAAGATCCCAGCGGGAGGGAGGAGACCCAGTACTTC.